The present entry profiles one T cell receptor beta chain with its context. Measured with immunoSEQ multiplex PCR; TCRdb has only the in-frame clones, and not every one. Of about 75,000 clones in the sample, around 88% are singletons; the top ten hold 10%. The record originates from a study of T cell responses to AZD1222 COVID-19 vaccine. Germline values: CDR1 ENHRY, CDR2 SYGVKD. The CDR3 covers 15 residues. Trimming removed 0 bases from V and 7 bases from J, with 13 bases in between. This rearrangement joins TRBV10-3 to TRBJ1-5, with unresolved D. The source was peripheral blood, collected 28 days after the second dose of the MenACWY control vaccine. The clonotype was recovered from an adult who received the MenACWY meningococcal vaccine as a control. CDR3 DNA sequence: TGTGCCATCAGTGAGTCGATCGAGGGTAGGCAGCCCCAGCATTTT. Its translation: CAISESIEGRQPQHF.